This T cell receptor beta chain was sequenced in a study of shared clonotypes between healthy human individuals. Study summary: Each donor contributed plates that comprised three CD4 naive, three CD4 memory, two CD8 naive and one CD8 memory. Findings of the study overall: Limited genetic and exposure-history diversity came from having few donors. Clonotypes shared by all four donors outscored non-shared clonotypes in generation probability.

This clone was counted between two and nine times. Antigen unknown. Within the sample, other DNA sequences also encode this same CDR3. Donors were Caucasian adults residing in Nashville, Tennessee, USA. Profiling relied on immunoSEQ multiplex PCR, and the TCRdb table lists in-frame clones only, not all of them. Of a few million clones listed, over 85% are singletons. V was clipped by 6 bases and J by 0 bases; unmatched bases: 0. CDR1 is MNHNS, CDR2 SASEGT, per germline. There are 13 residues in the CDR3. The origin of this receptor is a man younger than 35 in good health. The sequenced material came from naive CD4+ T cells sorted from blood. Subset in this sample: CD45RA+ positively selected. The rearrangement links TRBV6-1 to TRBJ1-1; TRBD1 aligns across 8 bases. CDR3 nucleotides: TGTGCCAGCAGCAGGGGGCTGAACACTGAAGCTTTCTTT. Its protein is CASSRGLNTEAFF.